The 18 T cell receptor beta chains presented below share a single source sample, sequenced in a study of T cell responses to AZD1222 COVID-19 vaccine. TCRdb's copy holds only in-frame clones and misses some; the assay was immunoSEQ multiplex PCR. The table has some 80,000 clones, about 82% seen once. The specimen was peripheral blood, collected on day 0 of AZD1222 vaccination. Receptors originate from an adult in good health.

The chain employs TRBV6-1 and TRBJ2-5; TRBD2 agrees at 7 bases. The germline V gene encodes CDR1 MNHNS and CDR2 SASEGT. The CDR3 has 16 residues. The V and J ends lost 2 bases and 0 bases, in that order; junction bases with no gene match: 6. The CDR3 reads CASSEWAGRDQETQYF. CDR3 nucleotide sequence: TGTGCCAGCAGTGAATGGGCGGGGAGGGACCAAGAGACCCAGTACTTC.

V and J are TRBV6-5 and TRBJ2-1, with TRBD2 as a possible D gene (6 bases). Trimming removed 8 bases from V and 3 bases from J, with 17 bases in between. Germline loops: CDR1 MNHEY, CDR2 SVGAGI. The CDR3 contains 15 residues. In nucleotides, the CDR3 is TGTGCCAGCCGGTGGGCGGGAAGGAACTACAATGAGCAGTTCTTC. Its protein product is CASRWAGRNYNEQFF.

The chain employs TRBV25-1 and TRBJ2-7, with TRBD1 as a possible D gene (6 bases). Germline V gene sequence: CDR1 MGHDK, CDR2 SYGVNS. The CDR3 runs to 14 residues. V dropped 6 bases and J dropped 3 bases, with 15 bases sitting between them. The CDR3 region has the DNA TGTGCCAGCAGCGCTCACCTACAGGGCTACGAGCAGTACTTC. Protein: CASSAHLQGYEQYF.

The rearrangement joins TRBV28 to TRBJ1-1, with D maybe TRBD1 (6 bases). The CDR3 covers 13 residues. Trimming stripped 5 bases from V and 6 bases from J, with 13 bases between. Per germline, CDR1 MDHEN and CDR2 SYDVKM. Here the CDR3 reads CASSTGQFPEAFF. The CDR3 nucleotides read TGTGCCAGCAGTACCGGACAGTTTCCTGAAGCTTTCTTT. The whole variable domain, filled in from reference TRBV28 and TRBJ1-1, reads DVKVTQSSRYLVKRTGEKVFLECVQDMDHENMFWYRQDPGLGLRLIYFSYDVKMKEKGDIPEGYSVSREKKERFSLILESASTNQTSMYLCASSTGQFPEAFFGQGTRLTVV.

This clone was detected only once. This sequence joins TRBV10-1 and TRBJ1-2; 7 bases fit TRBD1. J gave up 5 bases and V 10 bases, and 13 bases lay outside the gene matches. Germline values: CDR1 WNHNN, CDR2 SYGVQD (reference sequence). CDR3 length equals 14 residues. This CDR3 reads CATPGQNRSYGYTF. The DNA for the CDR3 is TGCGCCACCCCGGGACAGAATCGATCTTATGGCTACACCTTC.

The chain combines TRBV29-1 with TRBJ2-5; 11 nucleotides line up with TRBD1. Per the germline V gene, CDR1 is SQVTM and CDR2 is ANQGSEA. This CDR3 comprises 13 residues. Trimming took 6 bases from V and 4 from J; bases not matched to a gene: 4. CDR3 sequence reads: CSVTGTGGETQYF. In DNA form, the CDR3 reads TGCAGCGTAACCGGGACAGGGGGAGAGACCCAGTACTTC.

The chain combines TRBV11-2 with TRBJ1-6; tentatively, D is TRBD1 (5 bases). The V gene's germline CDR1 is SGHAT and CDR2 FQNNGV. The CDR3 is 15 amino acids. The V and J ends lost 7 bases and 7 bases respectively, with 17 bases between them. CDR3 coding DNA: TGTGCCAGCACCGGGGGGGGGATCGGGAATTCACCCCTCCACTTT. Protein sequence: CASTGGGIGNSPLHF.

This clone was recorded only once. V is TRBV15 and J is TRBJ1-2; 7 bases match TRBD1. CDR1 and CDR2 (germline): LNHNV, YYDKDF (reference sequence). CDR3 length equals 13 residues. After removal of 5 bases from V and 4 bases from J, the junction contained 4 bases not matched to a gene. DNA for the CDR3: TGTGCCACCAGCGGGCGGACAGGCTATGGCTACACCTTC. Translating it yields CATSGRTGYGYTF.

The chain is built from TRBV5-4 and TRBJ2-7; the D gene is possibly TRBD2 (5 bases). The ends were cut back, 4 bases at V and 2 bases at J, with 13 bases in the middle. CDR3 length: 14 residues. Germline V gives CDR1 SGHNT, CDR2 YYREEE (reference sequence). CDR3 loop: CASSPAPGTYEQYF. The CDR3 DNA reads TGTGCCAGCAGCCCAGCACCCGGGACCTACGAGCAGTACTTC.

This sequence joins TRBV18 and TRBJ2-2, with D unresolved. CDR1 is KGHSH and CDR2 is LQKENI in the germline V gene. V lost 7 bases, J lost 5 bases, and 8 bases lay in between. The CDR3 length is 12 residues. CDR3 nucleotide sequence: TGTGCCAGCTTCCCCGGTACCGGGGAGCTGTTTTTT. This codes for CASFPGTGELFF.

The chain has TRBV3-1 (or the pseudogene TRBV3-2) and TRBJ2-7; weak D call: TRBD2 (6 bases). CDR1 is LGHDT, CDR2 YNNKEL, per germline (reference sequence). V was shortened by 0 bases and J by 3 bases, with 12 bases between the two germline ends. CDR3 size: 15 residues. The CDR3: CASSQDPGALYEQYF. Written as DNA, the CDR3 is TGTGCCAGCAGCCAAGACCCGGGAGCGCTCTACGAGCAGTACTTC.

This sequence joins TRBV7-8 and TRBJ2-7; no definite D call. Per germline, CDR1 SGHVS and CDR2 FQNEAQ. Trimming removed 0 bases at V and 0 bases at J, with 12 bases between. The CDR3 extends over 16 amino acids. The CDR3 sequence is CASSLAGIRSSYEQYF. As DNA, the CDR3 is TGTGCCAGCAGCTTAGCGGGGATCAGGAGCTCCTACGAGCAGTACTTC.

The CDR3 bases are TGTGCCAGCAGCGACTCGACAGGGTTTAACTATGGCTACACCTTC. Amino acid sequence: CASSDSTGFNYGYTF. The chain joins TRBV9 to TRBJ1-2; TRBD1 aligns across 7 bases. The CDR3 covers 15 residues. Trimming removed 3 bases from V and 1 base from J; junction bases left unmatched: 6. The germline gives CDR1 SGDLS, CDR2 YYNGEE.

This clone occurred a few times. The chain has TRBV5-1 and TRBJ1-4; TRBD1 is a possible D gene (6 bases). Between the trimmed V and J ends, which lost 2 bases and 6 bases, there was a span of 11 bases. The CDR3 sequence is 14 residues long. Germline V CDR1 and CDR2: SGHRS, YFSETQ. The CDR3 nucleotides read TGCGCCAGCAGCTTACGGACAGCCGATGAAAAACTGTTTTTT. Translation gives CASSLRTADEKLFF.

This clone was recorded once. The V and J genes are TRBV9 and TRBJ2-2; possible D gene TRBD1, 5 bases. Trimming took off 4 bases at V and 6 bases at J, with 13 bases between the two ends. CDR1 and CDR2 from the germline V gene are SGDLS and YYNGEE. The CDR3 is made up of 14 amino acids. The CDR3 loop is CASSPPLGAGELFF. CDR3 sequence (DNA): TGTGCCAGCAGCCCCCCCCTAGGGGCCGGGGAGCTGTTTTTT. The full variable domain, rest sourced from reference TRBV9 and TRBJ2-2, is DSGVTQTPKHLITATGQRVTLRCSPRSGDLSVYWYQQSLDQGLQFLIQYYNGEERAKGNILERFSAQQFPDLHSELNLSSLELGDSALYFCASSPPLGAGELFFGEGSRLTVL.

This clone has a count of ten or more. The CDR3 nucleotides are TGTGCCAGCAGCCAAGAGCCGACAGGGTTGGCCGGGGAGCTGTTTTTT. It codes for CASSQEPTGLAGELFF. The genes are TRBV14 and TRBJ2-2; 7 positions agree with TRBD1. V was pared by 0 bases and J by 6 bases, with 7 bases of the junction left unmatched. The CDR3 consists of 16 residues. Germline lookup yields CDR1 SGHDN and CDR2 FVKESK.

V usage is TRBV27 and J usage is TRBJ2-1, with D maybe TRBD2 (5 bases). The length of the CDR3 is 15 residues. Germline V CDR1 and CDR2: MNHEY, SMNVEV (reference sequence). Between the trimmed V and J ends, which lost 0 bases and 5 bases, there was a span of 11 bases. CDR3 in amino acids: CASSLSRLANNEQFF. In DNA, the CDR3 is TGTGCCAGCAGTTTATCGAGGCTAGCAAACAATGAGCAGTTCTTC.

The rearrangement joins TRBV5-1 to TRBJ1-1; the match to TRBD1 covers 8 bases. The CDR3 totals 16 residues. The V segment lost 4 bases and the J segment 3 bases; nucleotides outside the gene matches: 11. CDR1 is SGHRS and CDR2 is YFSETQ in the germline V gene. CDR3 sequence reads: CASSLGQGQGDTEAFF. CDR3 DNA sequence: TGCGCCAGCAGCCTTGGACAGGGCCAGGGAGACACTGAAGCTTTCTTT.